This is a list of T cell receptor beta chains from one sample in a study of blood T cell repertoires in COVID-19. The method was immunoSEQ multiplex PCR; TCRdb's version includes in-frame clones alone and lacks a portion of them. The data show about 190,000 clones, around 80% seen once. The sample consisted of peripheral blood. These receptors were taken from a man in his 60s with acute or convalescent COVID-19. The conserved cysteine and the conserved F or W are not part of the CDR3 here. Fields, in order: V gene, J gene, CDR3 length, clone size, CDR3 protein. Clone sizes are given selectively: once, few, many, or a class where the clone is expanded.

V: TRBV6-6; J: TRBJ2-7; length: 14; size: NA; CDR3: ASLTGEGLSSYEQY
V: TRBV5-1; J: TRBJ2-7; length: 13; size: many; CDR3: ASAPRQGTSYEQY
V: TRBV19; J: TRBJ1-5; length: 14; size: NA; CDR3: ASSLTQGRPNQPQH
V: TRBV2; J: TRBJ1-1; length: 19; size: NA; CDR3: ASSDPHTWTGRRGSGTEAF
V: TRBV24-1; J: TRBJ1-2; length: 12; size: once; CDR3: ATSDFTRNYGYT
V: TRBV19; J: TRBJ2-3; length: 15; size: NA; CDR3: ASRPSWREGGTDTQY
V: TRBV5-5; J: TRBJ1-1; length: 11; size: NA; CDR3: ASSPPLNTEAF
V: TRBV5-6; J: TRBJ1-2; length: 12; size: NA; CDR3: ASSPGQNNYGYT
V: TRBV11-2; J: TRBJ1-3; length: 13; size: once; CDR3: ASSSRGVSGNTIY
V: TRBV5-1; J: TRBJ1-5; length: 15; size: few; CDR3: ASSWGQGPEGEQPQH
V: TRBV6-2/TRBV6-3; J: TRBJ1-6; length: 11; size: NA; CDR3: ASSYSGRSPLH
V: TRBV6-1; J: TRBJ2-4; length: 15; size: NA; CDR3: ASSVLGLAGVVNIQY
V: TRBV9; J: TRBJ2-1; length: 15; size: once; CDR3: ASSVTGLAGTYNEQF
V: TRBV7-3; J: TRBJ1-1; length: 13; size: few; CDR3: ASSLTRGMNTEAF
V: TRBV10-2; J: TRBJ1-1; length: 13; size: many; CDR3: ASRETGTENTEAF
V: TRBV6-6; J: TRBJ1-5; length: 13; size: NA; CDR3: ASSRGQDWDGPQH
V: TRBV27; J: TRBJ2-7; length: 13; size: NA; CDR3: ASSLRLGGAYEQY
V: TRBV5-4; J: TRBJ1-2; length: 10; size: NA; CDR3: ASSSGNYGYT
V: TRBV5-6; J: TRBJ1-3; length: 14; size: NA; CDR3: ASSLLTGGSGNTIY
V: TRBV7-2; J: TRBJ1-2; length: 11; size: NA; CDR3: ASSTTGDYGYT
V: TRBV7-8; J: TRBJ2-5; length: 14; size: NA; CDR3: ASSFSTSGSGETQY
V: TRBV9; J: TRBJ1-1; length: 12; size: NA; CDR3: ASSVGSMNTEAF
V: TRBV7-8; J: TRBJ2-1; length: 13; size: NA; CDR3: ASSFMGQGYNEQF
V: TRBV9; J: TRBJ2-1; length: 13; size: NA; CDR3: ASSVASGRNNEQF
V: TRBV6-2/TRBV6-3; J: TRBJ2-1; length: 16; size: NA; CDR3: ASSYSLRGLRGGDEQF
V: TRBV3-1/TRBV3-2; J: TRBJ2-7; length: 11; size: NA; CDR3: ASSQTELYEQY
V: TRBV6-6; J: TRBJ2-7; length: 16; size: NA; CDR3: ASSRQTPTSGGSYEQY
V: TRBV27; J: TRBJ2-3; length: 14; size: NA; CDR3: ASSFYHSGSTDTQY
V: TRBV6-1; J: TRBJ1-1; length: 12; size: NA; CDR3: AIASGTLHTEAF
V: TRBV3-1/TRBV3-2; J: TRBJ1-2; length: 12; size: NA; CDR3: ASSHTGERGGYT
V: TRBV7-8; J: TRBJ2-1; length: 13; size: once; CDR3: ASSRAGGAYNEQF
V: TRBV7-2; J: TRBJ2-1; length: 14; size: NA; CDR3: ASSLRTSGGSIEQF
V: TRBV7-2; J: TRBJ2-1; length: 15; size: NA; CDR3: ASSPGAGAGSYNEQF
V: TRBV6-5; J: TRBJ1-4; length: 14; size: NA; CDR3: ASSYSRGGEGEKLF
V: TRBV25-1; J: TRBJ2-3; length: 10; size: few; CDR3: ASSRRWDTQY
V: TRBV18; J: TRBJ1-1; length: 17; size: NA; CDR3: ASSPPLGQGGSVGTEAF
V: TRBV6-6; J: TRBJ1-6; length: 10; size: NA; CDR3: ASCPGNSPLH
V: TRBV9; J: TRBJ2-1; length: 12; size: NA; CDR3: ASSPTGQYNEQF
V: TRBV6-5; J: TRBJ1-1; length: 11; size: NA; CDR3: ASRRTGGSEAF
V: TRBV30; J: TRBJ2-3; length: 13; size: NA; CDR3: AWSSSGSGIDTQY
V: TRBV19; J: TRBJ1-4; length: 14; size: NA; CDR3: ASSITRGQLNEKLF
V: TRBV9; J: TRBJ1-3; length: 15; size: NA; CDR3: ASSPRGGASSGNTIY
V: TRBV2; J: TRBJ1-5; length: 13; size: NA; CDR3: ASSSDRGSHQPQH
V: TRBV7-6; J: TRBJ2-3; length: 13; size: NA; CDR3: ASSTGTSGTDTQY
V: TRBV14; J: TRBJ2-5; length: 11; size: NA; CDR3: ASSQGGAETQY
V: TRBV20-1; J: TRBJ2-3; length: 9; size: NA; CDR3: SAHRDYTQY
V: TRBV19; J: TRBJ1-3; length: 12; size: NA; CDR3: ASSIDLGARKVY
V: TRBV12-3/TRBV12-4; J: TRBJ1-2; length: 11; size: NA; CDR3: ASSLAATGWNT
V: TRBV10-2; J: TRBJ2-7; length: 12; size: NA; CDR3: ASSSRDRGGEQY
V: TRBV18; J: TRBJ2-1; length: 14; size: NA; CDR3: ASSPMSAGGKDEQF
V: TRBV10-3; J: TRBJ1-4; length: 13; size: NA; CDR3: AISDSPGVNEKLF
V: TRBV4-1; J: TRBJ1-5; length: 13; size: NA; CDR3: ASSHRTLSNQPQH
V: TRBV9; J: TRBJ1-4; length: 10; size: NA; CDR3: ASSAGQGILF
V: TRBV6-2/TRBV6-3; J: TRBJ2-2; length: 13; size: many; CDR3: ASSRGDQNTGELF